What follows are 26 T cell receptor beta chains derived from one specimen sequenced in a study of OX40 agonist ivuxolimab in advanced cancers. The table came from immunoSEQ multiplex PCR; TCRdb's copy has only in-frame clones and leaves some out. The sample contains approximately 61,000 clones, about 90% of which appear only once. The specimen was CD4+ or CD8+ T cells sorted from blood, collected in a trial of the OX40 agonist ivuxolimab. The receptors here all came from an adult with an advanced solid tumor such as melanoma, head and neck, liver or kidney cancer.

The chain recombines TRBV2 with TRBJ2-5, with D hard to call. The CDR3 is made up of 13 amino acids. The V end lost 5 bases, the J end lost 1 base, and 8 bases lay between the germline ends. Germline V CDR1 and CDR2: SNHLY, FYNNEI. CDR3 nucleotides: TGTGCCAGCAGTCGCGGTTCCCAAGAGACCCAGTACTTC. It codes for CASSRGSQETQYF. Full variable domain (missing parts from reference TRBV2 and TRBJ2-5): EPEVTQTPSHQVTQMGQEVILRCVPISNHLYFYWYRQILGQKVEFLVSFYNNEISEKSEIFDDQFSVERPDGSNFTLKIRSTKLEDSAMYFCASSRGSQETQYFGPGTRLLVL.

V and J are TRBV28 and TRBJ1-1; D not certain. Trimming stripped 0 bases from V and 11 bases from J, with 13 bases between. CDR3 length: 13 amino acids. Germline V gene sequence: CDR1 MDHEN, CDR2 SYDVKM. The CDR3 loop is CASSLWQTAGAFF. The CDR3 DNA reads TGTGCCAGCAGTTTATGGCAGACGGCTGGGGCTTTCTTT.

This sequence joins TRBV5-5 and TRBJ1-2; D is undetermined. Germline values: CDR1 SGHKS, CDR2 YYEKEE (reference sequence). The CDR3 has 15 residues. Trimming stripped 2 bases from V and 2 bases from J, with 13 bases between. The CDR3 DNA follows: TGTGCCAGCAGCTTTGGCACGGGTCAGAACTATGGCTACACCTTC. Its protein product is CASSFGTGQNYGYTF.

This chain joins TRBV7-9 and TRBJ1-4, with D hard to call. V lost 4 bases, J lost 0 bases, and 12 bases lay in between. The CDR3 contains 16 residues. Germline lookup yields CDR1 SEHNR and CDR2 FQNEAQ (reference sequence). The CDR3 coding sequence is TGTGCCAGCAGCTCGAGTGGGGAAGCAACTAATGAAAAACTGTTTTTT. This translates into CASSSSGEATNEKLFF.

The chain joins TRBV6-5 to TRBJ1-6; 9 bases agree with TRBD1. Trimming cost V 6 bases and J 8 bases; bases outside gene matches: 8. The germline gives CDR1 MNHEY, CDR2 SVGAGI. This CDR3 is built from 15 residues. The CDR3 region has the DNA TGTGCCAGCAGGAACCGGGACAGGGACTATTCACCCCTCCACTTT. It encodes CASRNRDRDYSPLHF.

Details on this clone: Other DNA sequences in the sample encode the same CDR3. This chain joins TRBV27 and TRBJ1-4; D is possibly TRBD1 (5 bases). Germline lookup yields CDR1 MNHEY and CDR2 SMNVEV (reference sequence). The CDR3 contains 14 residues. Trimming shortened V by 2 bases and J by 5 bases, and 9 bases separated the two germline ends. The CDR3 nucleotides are TGTGCCAGCAGTTTAAGGCAGGGAAATGAAAAACTGTTTTTT. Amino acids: CASSLRQGNEKLFF.

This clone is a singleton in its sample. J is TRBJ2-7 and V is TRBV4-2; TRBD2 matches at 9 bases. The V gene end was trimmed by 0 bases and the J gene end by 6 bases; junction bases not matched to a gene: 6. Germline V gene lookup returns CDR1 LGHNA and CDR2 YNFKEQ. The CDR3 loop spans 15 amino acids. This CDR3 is CASSQERAGGREQYF. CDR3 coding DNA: TGTGCCAGCAGCCAAGAGCGGGCGGGGGGGCGCGAGCAGTACTTC.

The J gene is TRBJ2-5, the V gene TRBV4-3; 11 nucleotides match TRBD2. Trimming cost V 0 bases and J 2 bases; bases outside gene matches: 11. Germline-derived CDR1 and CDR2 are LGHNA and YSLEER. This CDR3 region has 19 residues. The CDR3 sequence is CASSQDPPTSGGRQETQYF. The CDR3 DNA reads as TGCGCCAGCAGCCAAGATCCCCCTACTAGCGGGGGACGGCAAGAGACCCAGTACTTC.

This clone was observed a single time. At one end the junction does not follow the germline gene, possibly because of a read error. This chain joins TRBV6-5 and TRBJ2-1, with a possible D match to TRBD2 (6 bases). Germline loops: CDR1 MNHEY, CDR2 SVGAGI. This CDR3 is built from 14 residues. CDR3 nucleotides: TGTGCCAGCAGTTACCGGCGGGGCGGTAATGAGCGGTTCTTC. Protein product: CASSYRRGGNERFF.

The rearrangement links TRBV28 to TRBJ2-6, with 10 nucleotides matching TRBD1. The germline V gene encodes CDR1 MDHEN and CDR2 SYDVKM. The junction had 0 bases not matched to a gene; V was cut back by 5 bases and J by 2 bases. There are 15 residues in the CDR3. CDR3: CASSGQGAGANVLTF. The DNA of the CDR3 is TGTGCCAGCAGTGGACAGGGGGCTGGGGCCAACGTCCTGACTTTC.

CDR3 DNA: TGTGCCAGCGGCGAACAGGTCTCTGGAAACACCATATATTTT. Translating gives CASGEQVSGNTIYF. The chain links TRBV6-5 to TRBJ1-3, with D perhaps matching TRBD1 (5 bases). The CDR3 runs 14 residues. The germline V and J ends were trimmed by 8 bases and 0 bases, with 11 bases remaining between them. Looked up from germline, CDR1 is MNHEY and CDR2 is SVGAGI.

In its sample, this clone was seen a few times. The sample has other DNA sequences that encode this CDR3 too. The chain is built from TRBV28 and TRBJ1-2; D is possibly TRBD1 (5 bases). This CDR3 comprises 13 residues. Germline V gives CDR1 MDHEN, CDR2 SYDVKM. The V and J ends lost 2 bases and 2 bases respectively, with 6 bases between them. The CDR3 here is CASSLGGNYGYTF. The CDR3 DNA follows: TGTGCCAGCAGTTTAGGGGGGAACTATGGCTACACCTTC.

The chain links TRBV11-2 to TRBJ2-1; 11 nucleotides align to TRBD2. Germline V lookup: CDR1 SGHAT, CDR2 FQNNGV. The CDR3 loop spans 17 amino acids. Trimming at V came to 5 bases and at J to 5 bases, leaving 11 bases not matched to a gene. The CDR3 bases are TGTGCCAGCAGCAAAGGGCGGGGGACTAGCGGCGACAATGAGCAGTTCTTC. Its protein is CASSKGRGTSGDNEQFF.

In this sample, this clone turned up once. CDR3 coding DNA: TGCAGCGTTGAAGCGGGGGGGGAGCCAGATACGCAGTATTTT. Encoded protein: CSVEAGGEPDTQYF. The chain links TRBV29-1 to TRBJ2-3, with 8 bases lining up with TRBD2. Germline CDR1 is SQVTM and CDR2 is ANQGSEA. The CDR3 spans 14 residues. Trimming cost V 1 base and J 4 bases; bases outside gene matches: 4.

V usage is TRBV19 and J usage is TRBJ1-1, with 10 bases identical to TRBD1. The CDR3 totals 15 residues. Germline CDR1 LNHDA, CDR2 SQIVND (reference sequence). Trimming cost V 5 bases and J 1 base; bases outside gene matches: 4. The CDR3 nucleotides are TGTGCCAGTAGTCGACAGGGGGCACAGAACACTGAAGCTTTCTTT. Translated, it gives CASSRQGAQNTEAFF.

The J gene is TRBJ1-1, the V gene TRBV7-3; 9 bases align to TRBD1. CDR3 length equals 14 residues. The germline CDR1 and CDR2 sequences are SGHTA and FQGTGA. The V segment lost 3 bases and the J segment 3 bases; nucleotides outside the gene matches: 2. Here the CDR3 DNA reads TGTGCCAGCAGCTTCGGACAGGGGTACACTGAAGCTTTCTTT. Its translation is CASSFGQGYTEAFF.

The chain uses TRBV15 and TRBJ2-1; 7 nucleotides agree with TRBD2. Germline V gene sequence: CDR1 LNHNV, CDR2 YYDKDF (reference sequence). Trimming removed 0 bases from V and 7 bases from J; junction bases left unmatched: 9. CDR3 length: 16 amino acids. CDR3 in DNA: TGTGCCACCAGCAGAGATCCAGTCCCAGCGGGAAATGAGCAGTTCTTC. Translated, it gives CATSRDPVPAGNEQFF.

The CDR3 protein is CASSFLAGGPKQGEQFF. The CDR3 region has the DNA TGTGCCAGCAGTTTCCTAGCGGGGGGGCCAAAGCAAGGTGAGCAGTTCTTC. The chain carries TRBV27 and TRBJ2-1, with 12 positions matching TRBD2. The CDR3 length is 17 residues. The germline gives CDR1 MNHEY, CDR2 SMNVEV (reference sequence). Trimming removed 3 bases from V and 9 bases from J; junction bases left unmatched: 12.

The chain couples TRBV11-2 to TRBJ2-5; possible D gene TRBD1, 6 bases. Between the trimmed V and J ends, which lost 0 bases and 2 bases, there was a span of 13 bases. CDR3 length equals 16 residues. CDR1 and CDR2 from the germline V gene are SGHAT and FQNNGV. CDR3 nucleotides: TGTGCCAGCAGCTTAGATCGGCCTAGGGGGCAAGAGACCCAGTACTTC. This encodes CASSLDRPRGQETQYF.

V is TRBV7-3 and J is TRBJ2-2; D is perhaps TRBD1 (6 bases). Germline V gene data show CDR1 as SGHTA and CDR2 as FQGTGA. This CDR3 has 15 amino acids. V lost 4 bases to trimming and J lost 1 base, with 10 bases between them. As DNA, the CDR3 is TGTGCCAGCAGCTCTGGGACACGGAACACCGGGGAGCTGTTTTTT. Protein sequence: CASSSGTRNTGELFF.

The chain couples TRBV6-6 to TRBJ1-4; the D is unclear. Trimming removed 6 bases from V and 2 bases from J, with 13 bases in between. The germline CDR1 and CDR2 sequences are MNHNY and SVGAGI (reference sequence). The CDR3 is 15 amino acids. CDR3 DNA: TGTGCCAGCAGGCGCGTCCTTGGGACTAATGAAAAACTGTTTTTT. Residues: CASRRVLGTNEKLFF.

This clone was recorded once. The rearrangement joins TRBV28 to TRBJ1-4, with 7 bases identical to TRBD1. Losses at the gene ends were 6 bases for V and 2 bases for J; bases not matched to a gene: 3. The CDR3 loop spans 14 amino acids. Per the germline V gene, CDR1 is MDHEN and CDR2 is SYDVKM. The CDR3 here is CASSSTGTNEKLFF. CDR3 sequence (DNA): TGTGCCAGCAGCTCGACAGGGACTAATGAAAAACTGTTTTTT.

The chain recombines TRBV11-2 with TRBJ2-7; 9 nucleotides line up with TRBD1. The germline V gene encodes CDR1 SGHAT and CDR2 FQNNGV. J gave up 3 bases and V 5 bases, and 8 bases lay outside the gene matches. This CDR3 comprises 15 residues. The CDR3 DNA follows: TGTGCCAGCAGCGCCGGGACAGGGATGATCTACGAGCAGTACTTC. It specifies CASSAGTGMIYEQYF.

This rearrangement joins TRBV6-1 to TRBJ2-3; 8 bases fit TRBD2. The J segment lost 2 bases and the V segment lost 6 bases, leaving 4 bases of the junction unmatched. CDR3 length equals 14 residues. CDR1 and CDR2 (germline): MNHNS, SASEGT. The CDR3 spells CASRAGLVTDTQYF. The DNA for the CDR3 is TGTGCCAGCAGGGCGGGACTAGTCACAGATACGCAGTATTTT.

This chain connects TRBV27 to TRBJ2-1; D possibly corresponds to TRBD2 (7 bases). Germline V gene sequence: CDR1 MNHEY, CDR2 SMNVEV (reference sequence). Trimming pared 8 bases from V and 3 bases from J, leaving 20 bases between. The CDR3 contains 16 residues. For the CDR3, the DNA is TGTGCCAGCCGTCAAGGGGGGGGACTAATCTACAATGAGCAGTTCTTC. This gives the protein CASRQGGGLIYNEQFF.

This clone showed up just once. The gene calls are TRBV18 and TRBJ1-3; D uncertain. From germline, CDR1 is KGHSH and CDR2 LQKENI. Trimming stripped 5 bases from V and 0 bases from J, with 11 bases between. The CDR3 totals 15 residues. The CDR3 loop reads CASSRDANSGNTIYF. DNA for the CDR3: TGTGCCAGCTCAAGAGACGCTAACTCTGGAAACACCATATATTTT. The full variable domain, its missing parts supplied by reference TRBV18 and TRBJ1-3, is NAGVMQNPRHLVRRRGQEARLRCSPMKGHSHVYWYRQLPEEGLKFMVYLQKENIIDESGMPKERFSAEFPKEGPSILRIQQVVRGDSAAYFCASSRDANSGNTIYFGEGSWLTVV.